The TCR beta chain under discussion was sequenced for a study of blood T cells in healthy people across ages. Study observations and caveats: Significant beta diversity loss was already apparent by age roughly 38, declining roughly linearly. More naive CD4+ cells and higher diversity were found in long-lived than in aged donors.

Donors ranged from roughly 6 to 100 years old and were healthy Caucasians in Russia. A second roughly 6 to 11 cycle PCR used barcoded and J-beta primers. A single record per CDR3 protein comes from TCRdb applying MiXCR to the 5' RACE reads. Among 1.5 million to 2 million distinct CDR3 sequences listed, approximately 39% were seen once. The CDR3 extends over 15 amino acids. The germline V and J ends were trimmed by 8 bases and 5 bases, with 18 bases remaining between them. Germline CDR1 reads MDHEN; CDR2 reads SYDVKM. Concerning this clonotype: Its specificity is unknown.

The sequencing input was blood. The sequence was obtained from a human donor in good health. This sequence joins TRBV28 and TRBJ2-2; D gene ambiguous. The CDR3 region is CASARVTLWTGELFF. The CDR3 DNA sequence: TGTGCCAGCGCCAGAGTTACCTTATGGACCGGGGAGCTGTTTTTT.